These T cell receptor beta chains were read from a single sample in a study of T cell repertoires in aging, cancer and after chemotherapy. TCRdb analysed the multiplex PCR reads with MiXCR anew, one entry per CDR3 protein. The data show about 6,000 distinct CDR3 sequences, under 25% seen once. Sequencing used blood. These TCRs come from a human donor in good health. CDR3s include the opening cysteine and the closing phenylalanine or tryptophan. The D gene is left open where the match is weak. Expanded clones get a size class; other rows say once, few or many, or leave the size out.

abundance	d_gene	v_gene	j_gene	CDR3aa	CDR3nt
medium-sized	TRBD1	TRBV6-5	TRBJ2-5	CASSYTGGRQETQYF	TGTGCCAGCAGTTATACAGGGGGCCGGCAAGAGACCCAGTACTTC
NA	TRBD1	TRBV7-2	TRBJ2-3	CASSSGTGVYF	TGTGCCAGCAGTTCCGGGACAGGGGTGTATTTT
NA	NA	TRBV12-5	TRBJ1-1	CASGLTLANTEAFF	TGTGCTAGTGGACTGACTCTGGCTAACACTGAAGCTTTCTTT
medium-sized	NA	TRBV19	TRBJ2-7	CASSMQGLTNEQYF	TGTGCCAGTAGTATGCAGGGGTTAACTAACGAGCAGTACTTC
many	TRBD2	TRBV30	TRBJ2-3	CAWSVLAGGPSTDTQYF	TGTGCCTGGAGTGTCCTAGCGGGGGGCCCTAGCACAGATACGCAGTATTTT
few	TRBD1	TRBV28	TRBJ2-4	CASSPRGPAKNIQYF	TGTGCCAGCAGCCCTAGGGGGCCGGCCAAAAACATTCAGTACTTC
medium-sized	NA	TRBV4-2	TRBJ1-2	CASSQDRVRDYGYTF	TGTGCCAGCAGCCAAGATCGAGTCAGGGACTATGGCTACACCTTC
few	NA	TRBV20-1	TRBJ2-3	CSARDWRAEEDTQYF	TGCAGTGCTAGAGATTGGAGGGCCGAGGAAGATACGCAGTATTTT
few	NA	TRBV9	TRBJ1-4	CASSVGNSGSNEKLFF	TGTGCCAGCAGCGTAGGCAACAGTGGTTCTAATGAAAAACTGTTTTTT
few	TRBD2	TRBV7-2	TRBJ2-5	CASSLQLAGGETQYF	TGTGCCAGCAGCCTGCAACTAGCGGGGGGCGAGACCCAGTACTTC
medium-sized	NA	TRBV18	TRBJ1-1	CASSSTGGRTEAFF	TGTGCCAGCTCCTCTACGGGGGGCCGCACTGAAGCTTTCTTT
many	TRBD1	TRBV27	TRBJ2-4	CASWTGRLAKNIQYF	TGTGCCAGTTGGACAGGGCGGTTAGCCAAAAACATTCAGTACTTC
medium-sized	NA	TRBV27	TRBJ1-5	CASSSVGFLQPQHF	TGTGCCAGCAGTTCGGTAGGATTCTTGCAGCCCCAGCATTTT
few	TRBD1	TRBV25-1	TRBJ2-1	CASSEFRTGSLNEQFF	TGTGCCAGCAGTGAATTTCGGACAGGGTCCCTCAATGAGCAGTTCTTC
NA	NA	TRBV9	TRBJ2-6	CASSRVSGANVLTF	TGTGCCAGCAGCCGGGTCTCTGGGGCCAACGTCCTGACTTTC
medium-sized	TRBD1	TRBV6-5	TRBJ2-3	CASSPGQRTDTQYF	TGTGCCAGCAGTCCGGGACAGAGAACAGATACGCAGTATTTT
few	TRBD2	TRBV20-1	TRBJ2-4	CRAGGADIQYF	TGCAGGGCGGGGGGCGCAGACATTCAGTACTTC
few	NA	TRBV5-4	TRBJ2-3	CASSLNREGTDTQYF	TGTGCCAGCAGCCTAAACAGGGAAGGGACAGATACGCAGTATTTT
NA	NA	TRBV7-3	TRBJ1-3	CASSPRALKPNSLRNTIYF	TGTGCCAGCAGCCCCCGGGCCTTAAAGCCGAACTCCCTTAGAAACACCATATATTTT